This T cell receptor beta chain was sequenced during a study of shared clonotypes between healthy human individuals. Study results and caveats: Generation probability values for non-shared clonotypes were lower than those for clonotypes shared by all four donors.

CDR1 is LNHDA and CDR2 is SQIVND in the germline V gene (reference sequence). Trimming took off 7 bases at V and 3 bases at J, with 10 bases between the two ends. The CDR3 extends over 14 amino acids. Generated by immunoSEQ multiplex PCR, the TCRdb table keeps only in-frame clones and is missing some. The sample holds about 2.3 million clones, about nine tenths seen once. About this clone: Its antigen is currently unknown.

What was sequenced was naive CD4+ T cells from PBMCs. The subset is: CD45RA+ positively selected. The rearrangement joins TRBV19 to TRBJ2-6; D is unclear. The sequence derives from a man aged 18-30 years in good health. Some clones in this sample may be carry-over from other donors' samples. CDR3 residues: CASTASVGANVLTF. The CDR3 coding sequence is TGTGCCAGTACGGCGTCGGTTGGGGCCAACGTCCTGACTTTC.